This entry concerns a single T cell receptor beta chain. Antigen: not known. This may stem from a read error, because a much larger clone lies one nucleotide away. The authors made TCR beta cDNA from approximately 490 ng total RNA with a constant-region primer. It was through three nested multiplex PCR rounds of slightly modified ARM-PCR that TCR beta libraries arose. The first two PCR rounds, around 10 cycles each, used TRBV1-TRBV30 forward primers and a C-beta reverse primer. From the multiplex PCR reads, TCRdb called clonotypes with MiXCR, one entry per CDR3 protein. The sample lists some 120,000 distinct CDR3 sequences, around two thirds seen once, with around 8.5% in the top ten. CDR1 is LGHNA, CDR2 YNFKEQ, per germline. V lost 4 bases to trimming and J lost 0 bases, with 13 bases between them. This CDR3 contains 15 residues. This sample was taken from a study of tumor-infiltrating lymphocytes in primary liver carcinoma.

The roughly 17-31 mg bulk tissue piece was not sorted before simultaneous RNA and DNA extraction. General study points: Tumors had a significantly higher top-250-clone fraction than blood (p = 0.039).

The V and J genes are TRBV4-2 and TRBJ2-7; the D gene could be TRBD1 or TRBD2 (6 bases each). The origin of this receptor is a woman in her sixties with primary liver carcinoma and hepatitis B virus infection. The specimen was liver tumor tissue from sampling region 1. Subset specified: tumor region T1, superior pole. CDR3 protein: CASSPLSGASYEQYF. CDR3 bases: TGTGCCAGCAGCCCGTTATCGGGGGCCTCCTACGAGCAGTACTTC.